The 4 T cell receptor beta chains in this list originate from one sample, sequenced in a study of early T cells in non-severe SARS-CoV-2 infection. TCRdb re-called the 5' RACE reads through MiXCR, storing one row per CDR3 protein. Of 20,000 to 25,000 distinct CDR3 sequences in the sample, roughly 4% are singletons; the top ten hold about a fifth. Sequencing used whole blood. The source is an adult who was a healthcare worker with PCR-confirmed SARS-CoV-2 infection or an uninfected control (not recorded which).

This clonotype was observed many times. This chain uses TRBV9 with TRBJ2-1; 11 bases align to TRBD2. Per germline, CDR1 SGDLS and CDR2 YYNGEE. CDR3 length equals 18 residues. The V gene end was trimmed by 0 bases and the J gene end by 9 bases; junction bases not matched to a gene: 14. The CDR3 coding sequence is TGTGCCAGCAGCGTAGGCATACTAGCGGGAGATTGGTTCACTGAGCAGTTCTTC. Translating it yields CASSVGILAGDWFTEQFF.

This chain links TRBV4-1 with TRBJ2-5; D is unclear. Germline assignment: CDR1 MGHRA and CDR2 YSYEKL. The CDR3 runs 18 residues. V lost 0 bases and J 0 bases, leaving 17 bases between the germline ends. CDR3 in amino acids: CASSQEGRVRKYQETQYF. CDR3 bases: TGCGCCAGCAGCCAAGAGGGTAGAGTTCGAAAGTACCAAGAGACCCAGTACTTC.

This rearrangement joins TRBV7-6 to TRBJ2-1, with TRBD2 matching 12 bases. V shed 5 bases and J 10 bases; nucleotides not matched to a gene: 9. The CDR3 extends over 15 amino acids. Germline lookup yields CDR1 SGHVS and CDR2 FNYEAQ. The chain's CDR3 is CASSTLAGGPGEQFF. CDR3 DNA sequence: TGTGCCAGCAGCACGCTAGCGGGAGGGCCAGGAGAGCAGTTCTTC.

This clonotype was recorded many times. V gene TRBV29-1 combines with J gene TRBJ2-3; 8 positions match TRBD1. In germline, CDR1 is SQVTM, CDR2 ANQGSEA. Trimming removed 2 bases from V and 4 bases from J; junction bases left unmatched: 2. This CDR3 comprises 13 residues. The CDR3 reads CSVERTGPDTQYF. The CDR3 coding sequence is TGCAGCGTTGAACGGACAGGGCCAGATACGCAGTATTTT.